Below, 11 T cell receptor beta chains from the same sample are listed, as sequenced in a study of T cells in Graves' hyperthyroidism and ophthalmopathy. Authors of the study amplified TCR beta CDR3 regions from RNA transcripts. The primer set for the first-round RT-PCR of the TCR CDR3 was HTBI. MiXCR was run by TCRdb on the multiplex PCR reads, yielding one entry per CDR3 protein. The sample has roughly 580,000 distinct CDR3 sequences; around 46% are singletons. Sequencing input: peripheral blood or thyroid tissue (not recorded which). These receptor sequences come from a woman between 18 and 29 years old with Graves' hyperthyroidism.

In this sample, this clonotype turned up a few times. The chain combines TRBV4-1 with TRBJ2-5; 7 bases agree with TRBD1. Germline CDR1 is MGHRA and CDR2 is YSYEKL. The trim removed 0 bases at V and 9 bases at J, leaving 10 bases unmatched. The CDR3 loop spans 15 amino acids. CDR3 sequence reads: CASSQEGQGQGAQYF. The DNA of the CDR3 is TGCGCCAGCAGCCAAGAGGGTCAGGGCCAGGGGGCCCAGTACTTC.

J is TRBJ1-3 and V is TRBV29-1; maybe TRBD1 (5 bases). Germline V CDR1 and CDR2: SQVTM, ANQGSEA. V dropped 2 bases and J dropped 9 bases, with 11 bases sitting between them. The CDR3 is 12 residues long. The CDR3 reads CSVERQGLTIYF. DNA of the CDR3: TGCAGCGTTGAACGGCAGGGACTCACCATATATTTT.

This clonotype was seen only a few times. The chain recombines TRBV20-1 with TRBJ1-5; 8 nucleotides align to TRBD1. CDR1 DFQATT and CDR2 SNEGSKA come from the germline V gene (reference sequence). CDR3 length: 13 amino acids. V trimming: 2 bases; J trimming: 6 bases; junction bases outside the gene matches: 3. The DNA for the CDR3 is TGCAGTGCTAGATGGCAGGGGGCTCAGCCCCAGCATTTT. This encodes CSARWQGAQPQHF.

The chain carries TRBV25-1 and TRBJ1-2; 8 nucleotides agree with TRBD1. Germline V CDR1 and CDR2: MGHDK, SYGVNS. This CDR3 spans 15 amino acids. Unmatched junction bases numbered 11, after V lost 6 bases and J lost 5 bases. CDR3 in DNA: TGTGCCAGCAGCTTGACAGGGGTCTTCGGTTATGGCTACACCTTC. Protein sequence: CASSLTGVFGYGYTF.

This clonotype was seen many times. This sequence joins TRBV24-1 and TRBJ2-5; 11 bases map to TRBD1. The V gene's germline CDR1 is KGHDR and CDR2 SFDVKD. The CDR3 sequence is 17 residues long. V was clipped by 4 bases and J by 4 bases; unmatched bases: 10. This CDR3 reads CATSDSKRTGGTETQYF. The CDR3 DNA reads as TGTGCCACCAGTGACTCAAAACGGACAGGGGGCACAGAGACCCAGTACTTC.

The chain carries TRBV4-3 and TRBJ2-7; possibly TRBD2 for D (6 bases). Trimming removed 4 bases from V and 3 bases from J, with 25 bases in between. CDR3 length: 18 residues. Germline CDR1 and CDR2: LGHNA and YSLEER. The CDR3 loop is CASSRGGSPGKVSYEQYF. The CDR3, as DNA: TGCGCCAGCAGCCGAGGAGGGAGTCCGGGAAAGGTTAGCTACGAGCAGTACTTC.

This rearrangement joins TRBV7-2 to TRBJ2-7, with 8 bases identical to TRBD2. The CDR3 is 18 residues long. J lost 0 bases, V lost 2 bases, and 12 bases had no gene match. CDR1 is SGHTA and CDR2 is FQGNSA in the germline V gene. CDR3 protein: CASSLPIRSGSDSYEQYF. In DNA form, the CDR3 reads TGTGCCAGCAGCTTACCTATTAGAAGCGGGAGTGACTCCTACGAGCAGTACTTC.

The J gene is TRBJ1-5, the V gene TRBV29-1; D ambiguous. Germline loops: CDR1 SQVTM, CDR2 ANQGSEA. The CDR3 spans 12 residues. V was clipped by 4 bases and J by 8 bases, with 12 bases between them. The CDR3 sequence: CSVGGPPEPQHF. CDR3 coding DNA: TGCAGCGTTGGCGGGCCTCCGGAGCCCCAGCATTTT. Full variable domain (outside the CDR3, taken from reference TRBV29-1 and TRBJ1-5): SAVISQKPSRDICQRGTSLTIQCQVDSQVTMMFWYRQQPGQSLTLIATANQGSEATYESGFVIDKFPISRPNLTFSTLTVSNMSPEDSSIYLCSVGGPPEPQHFGDGTRLSIL.

This clonotype was observed at least ten times. V and J are TRBV5-1 and TRBJ2-7; D remains ambiguous. CDR1 and CDR2 from the germline V gene are SGHRS and YFSETQ. The CDR3 contains 12 residues. V gave up 3 bases and J gave up 4 bases, with 8 bases separating them. CDR3 bases: TGCGCCAGCAGCTCCTCACAATACGAGCAGTACTTC. Its translation: CASSSSQYEQYF.

V is TRBV24-1 and J is TRBJ1-5, with D uncertain. Germline assignment: CDR1 KGHDR and CDR2 SFDVKD. The CDR3 consists of 15 residues. Trimming shortened V by 3 bases and J by 2 bases, and 10 bases separated the two germline ends. The CDR3 sequence: CATSDPTAGNQPQHF. CDR3 in DNA: TGTGCCACCAGTGATCCCACGGCGGGCAATCAGCCCCAGCATTTT.

This chain uses TRBV20-1 with TRBJ1-6; 8 nucleotides align to TRBD1. V lost 6 bases, J lost 5 bases, and 9 bases stayed unmatched. Per germline, CDR1 DFQATT and CDR2 SNEGSKA (reference sequence). This CDR3 is built from 15 residues. CDR3 sequence (DNA): TGCAGTGCCGCCGTGACAGGGGACGATAATTCACCCCTCCACTTT. This encodes CSAAVTGDDNSPLHF.